The sequence of this TCR beta chain was determined in a study of blood T cell repertoires in COVID-19. The wider study: PBMCs, B-cell-depleted T cells, or T cells were the source of the cDNA or gDNA that made up the material.

Repertoires were generated with immunoSEQ multiplex PCR, while TCRdb's copy carries only in-frame clones and drops some. The sample lists roughly 330,000 clones, around 83% occurring once. The CDR3 has 14 amino acids. V was clipped by 7 bases and J by 5 bases, with 17 bases between them. The germline V gene encodes CDR1 ENHRY and CDR2 SYGVKD. The sequencing sample was made of peripheral blood. The V and J genes are TRBV10-3 and TRBJ1-1; a possible D gene is TRBD1 (6 bases). The receptor's source is a woman aged 45-65 years with acute or convalescent COVID-19. The CDR3, as DNA: TGTGCCATCAAGGTCAGGGGCGAAAGAACTGAAGCTTTCTTT. Translated: CAIKVRGERTEAFF.